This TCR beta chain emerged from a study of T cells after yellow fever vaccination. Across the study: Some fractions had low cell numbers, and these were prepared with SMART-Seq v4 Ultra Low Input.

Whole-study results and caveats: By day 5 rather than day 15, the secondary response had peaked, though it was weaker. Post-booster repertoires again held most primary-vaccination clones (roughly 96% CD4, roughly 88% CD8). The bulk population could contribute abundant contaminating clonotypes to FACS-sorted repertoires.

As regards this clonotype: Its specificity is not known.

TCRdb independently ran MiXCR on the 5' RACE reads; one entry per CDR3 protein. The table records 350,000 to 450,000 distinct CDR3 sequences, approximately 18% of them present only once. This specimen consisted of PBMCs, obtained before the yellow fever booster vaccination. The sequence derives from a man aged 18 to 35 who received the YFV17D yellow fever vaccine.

CDR3 region: CASRAWEGQETQYF. As DNA, the CDR3 is TGTGCCAGCAGAGCCTGGGAGGGCCAAGAGACCCAGTACTTC. The chain employs TRBV12-3 or TRBV12-4 and TRBJ2-5, with 7 positions matching TRBD2. V trimming: 6 bases; J trimming: 1 base; junction bases outside the gene matches: 5. The CDR3 is 14 amino acids.